The clone carrying this TCR beta chain was detected once. Its antigen is not known. Sequenced by immunoSEQ multiplex PCR; TCRdb stores in-frame clones only, minus some. The table records approximately 24,000 clones, approximately 59% of them present only once. This sample is drawn from a study of tumor-infiltrating lymphocytes in localized non-small cell lung cancer. Study background: Tumor tissue and non-adjacent uninvolved lung came from each patient. Regarding the study as a whole: Available tissue quantity limited TCR sequencing to a patient subset. IM1 and IM2 tumors showed no difference in T-cell fraction. No link was found between tumor T-cell fraction and recurrence-free survival.

V lost 4 bases to trimming and J lost 0 bases, with 12 bases between them. The CDR3 spans 16 residues. Germline lookup yields CDR1 MDHEN and CDR2 SYDVKM. V gene TRBV28 combines with J gene TRBJ1-4; D gene unclear. The receptor was isolated from a human donor with non-small cell lung cancer. Sequences were obtained from lung tumor tissue. The CDR3 DNA reads as TGTGCCAGCAGTTCCCCCCCAGCTGCAACTAATGAAAAACTGTTTTTT. It is translated as CASSSPPAATNEKLFF. The whole variable domain, remainder taken from reference TRBV28 and TRBJ1-4, is DVKVTQSSRYLVKRTGEKVFLECVQDMDHENMFWYRQDPGLGLRLIYFSYDVKMKEKGDIPEGYSVSREKKERFSLILESASTNQTSMYLCASSSPPAATNEKLFFGSGTQLSVL.